This TCR beta chain derives from a study of human T cells and chemical hapten exposure. Study in general: Sensitization used 2% DPC on around 2 cm by around 2 cm upper inner arm skin.

TCRdb reprocessed the RACE reads with MiXCR, giving one entry per CDR3 protein. This sample has 150,000 to 200,000 distinct CDR3 sequences, with approximately 26% found just once. The time point here: patch test 3, about 24 weeks after DPC sensitization. This sample's treatment: therapeutic diphenylcyclopropenone sensitization with weekly scalp DPC. The CDR3 spans 13 residues. The germline V gene encodes CDR1 SGHRS and CDR2 YFSETQ. Trimming left V 4 bases short and J 4 bases short, with 11 bases between. The sample holds a few counts of this clonotype. The V call is TRBV5-1, the J call TRBJ1-2, with D unresolved. This clonotype was sampled from a woman between 40 and 50 years old with alopecia areata. Some clones in this sample may be carry-over from other donors' samples. The starting material was whole blood, obtained in connection with sensitization to the hapten diphenylcyclopropenone (DPC). The DNA of the CDR3 is TGCGCCAGCAGCGTAAGCGTCAGCTATGGCTACACCTTC. This encodes CASSVSVSYGYTF.